These 21 T cell receptor beta chains came from one sample sequenced in a study of T cells in Graves' hyperthyroidism and ophthalmopathy. There were TCR beta CDR3 regions amplified from RNA transcripts. During a first-round RT-PCR of the TCR CDR3, the HTBI primer set was used. TCRdb re-analysed the multiplex PCR reads in MiXCR, keeping a single row per CDR3 protein. The top ten clones hold 13% of a sample with about 410,000 distinct CDR3 sequences, 14% to 15% of them seen once. The sequenced sample was blood. These receptor sequences come from a young man with Graves' ophthalmopathy.

The chain recombines TRBV5-6 with TRBJ2-3; 9 bases map to TRBD1. The germline CDR1 and CDR2 sequences are SGHDT and YYEEEE. The CDR3 is 15 residues long. V shed 2 bases, J shed 5 bases, and the junction held 6 bases outside the gene matches. CDR3 nucleotide sequence: TGTGCCAGCAGCTTCCGGGACAGGGAAATAGATACGCAGTATTTT. This codes for CASSFRDREIDTQYF.

In this sample, this clonotype turned up many times. The chain couples TRBV2 to TRBJ2-1, with 11 positions matching TRBD2. The CDR3 has 15 amino acids. Germline V gene sequence: CDR1 SNHLY, CDR2 FYNNEI. With 7 bases clipped from V and 9 bases from J, the junction kept 11 bases outside the gene matches. The CDR3 bases are TGTGCCAGCAAAACGGGGCTAGCGGGAGGAAGTGAGCAGTTCTTC. This translates into CASKTGLAGGSEQFF.

This clonotype has a count of ten or more. This rearrangement joins TRBV2 to TRBJ2-1; D may be TRBD1 or TRBD2 (5 bases each). The CDR3 has 15 residues. V lost 1 base to trimming and J lost 2 bases, with 9 bases between them. Germline CDR1 SNHLY, CDR2 FYNNEI. The CDR3 loop reads CASSEVRGPYNEQFF. CDR3 DNA: TGTGCCAGCAGTGAAGTAAGGGGACCCTACAATGAGCAGTTCTTC.

The rearrangement links TRBV19 to TRBJ2-1, with TRBD1 matching over 7 bases. The CDR3 sequence is 15 residues long. V shed 3 bases and J 0 bases; nucleotides not matched to a gene: 2. Germline values: CDR1 LNHDA, CDR2 SQIVND (reference sequence). CDR3 DNA sequence: TGTGCCAGTAGTATGGGACAGTACTCCTACAATGAGCAGTTCTTC. It specifies CASSMGQYSYNEQFF.

The rearrangement joins TRBV7-2 to TRBJ2-1; D possibly corresponds to TRBD1 (5 bases). The V gene's germline CDR1 is SGHTA and CDR2 FQGNSA. V shed 0 bases and J shed 8 bases, with 17 bases lying between them. This CDR3 has 16 amino acids. Here the CDR3 reads CASSLAQFRVGHEQFF. CDR3 DNA sequence: TGTGCCAGCAGCTTAGCCCAGTTCAGGGTTGGGCATGAGCAGTTCTTC.

The sample holds many counts of this clonotype. CDR3 sequence (DNA): TGCGCCAGCAGCTTGTCACCTCAGGGATACCTCTACGAGCAGTACTTC. It is translated as CASSLSPQGYLYEQYF. V gene TRBV5-1 combines with J gene TRBJ2-7, with D perhaps matching TRBD1 (5 bases). The CDR3 loop spans 16 amino acids. Germline V gives CDR1 SGHRS, CDR2 YFSETQ. V lost 1 base, J lost 3 bases, and 17 bases lay in between.

This clonotype appeared many times. The chain joins TRBV5-6 to TRBJ2-1; D is possibly TRBD1 or TRBD2 (5 bases each). This CDR3 spans 19 amino acids. Germline V gene data show CDR1 as SGHDT and CDR2 as YYEEEE. Trimming cost V 3 bases and J 3 bases, with 25 bases left between them. CDR3 nucleotides: TGTGCCAGCAGCTCAGAAACCAACTTGGGGACGGTTCGCTACAATGAGCAGTTCTTC. Translation gives CASSSETNLGTVRYNEQFF.

This clonotype was counted only a few times. V and J are TRBV6-1 and TRBJ1-5, with unresolved D. Germline CDR1 reads MNHNS; CDR2 reads SASEGT. V dropped 3 bases and J dropped 11 bases, with 8 bases sitting between them. The CDR3 extends over 11 amino acids. CDR3 coding DNA: TGTGCCAGCAGTGATTTTGAGTCCCAGCATTTT. Its translation is CASSDFESQHF.

This clonotype was seen ten or more times. V gene TRBV5-1 combines with J gene TRBJ2-7, with 7 bases fitting TRBD1. The CDR3 sequence is 14 residues long. Germline CDR1 SGHRS, CDR2 YFSETQ. The ends lost 2 bases at V and 2 bases at J; junction bases unmatched: 4. Written as DNA, the CDR3 is TGCGCCAGCAGCTTAGGACAGGCCGCCTACGAGCAGTACTTC. Its translation: CASSLGQAAYEQYF.

This clonotype was observed at least ten times. The V and J genes are TRBV6-1 and TRBJ1-1; unclear D gene. V gave up 10 bases and J gave up 2 bases, with 2 bases separating them. CDR3 length: 9 residues. Germline CDR1 is MNHNS and CDR2 is SASEGT. The DNA for the CDR3 is TGTGCCACCAACACTGAAGCTTTCTTT. This sequence encodes CATNTEAFF.

This sequence joins TRBV20-1 and TRBJ2-5; 7 nucleotides line up with TRBD2. CDR3 size: 15 residues. The germline CDR1 and CDR2 sequences are DFQATT and SNEGSKA (reference sequence). J gave up 5 bases and V 1 base, and 10 bases lay outside the gene matches. The CDR3 DNA sequence: TGCAGTGCTAGAGGAGGTAGCGGGTCAAGGGAGACCCAGTACTTC. Its protein is CSARGGSGSRETQYF.

Worth noting for this clonotype: With a much larger clone just one base away, this may be a read error. V gene TRBV24-1 combines with J gene TRBJ2-1, with 11 bases fitting TRBD2. The tail of the sequence fits TRBJ2-7 better, so the J call may be wrong. The CDR3 totals 16 residues. The germline gives CDR1 KGHDR, CDR2 SFDVKD. Here the CDR3 reads CATSDSLAGAYNEQYF. The DNA for the CDR3 is TGTGCCACCAGTGACTCACTAGCGGGGGCTTACAATGAGCAGTACTTC.

The chain uses TRBV6-1 and TRBJ1-2; D is unclear. CDR1 is MNHNS, CDR2 SASEGT, per germline. The V gene lost 1 base and the J gene lost 7 bases, with 7 bases spanning the gap. The CDR3 totals 12 residues. DNA of the CDR3: TGTGCCAGCAGTGAAGGGGTTCCTGGCTACACCTTC. Residues: CASSEGVPGYTF.

In its sample, this clonotype was seen many times. The V gene is TRBV11-3, the J gene TRBJ2-1; 10 nucleotides align to TRBD2. From germline, CDR1 is SGHNT and CDR2 YENEEA. J was trimmed by 5 bases and V by 5 bases; bases with no gene match: 3. CDR3 length: 14 amino acids. The CDR3 bases are TGTGCCAGCAGCCTAGCGGGGGTAGACAATGAGCAGTTCTTC. Translating it yields CASSLAGVDNEQFF. Combining the CDR3 with reference TRBV11-3 and TRBJ2-1 gives the whole variable domain EAGVVQSPRYKIIEKKQPVAFWCNPISGHNTLYWYLQNLGQGPELLIRYENEEAVDDSQLPKDRFSAERLKGVDSTLKIQPAELGDSAVYLCASSLAGVDNEQFFGPGTRLTVL.

The CDR3 nucleotides read TGTGCCAGCAGCTCTGGACGGCTCGGGGAGCTGTTTTTT. Encoded protein: CASSSGRLGELFF. This chain joins TRBV7-2 and TRBJ2-2, with D unclear. Germline CDR1 SGHTA, CDR2 FQGNSA. The germline V and J ends were trimmed by 4 bases and 7 bases, with 10 bases remaining between them. The CDR3 totals 13 residues. The variable domain in full, completed from reference TRBV7-2 and TRBJ2-2, reads GAGVSQSPSNKVTEKGKDVELRCDPISGHTALYWYRQSLGQGLEFLIYFQGNSAPDKSGLPSDRFSAERTGGSVSTLTIQRTQQEDSAVYLCASSSGRLGELFFGEGSRLTVL.

In regard to this clonotype: With a much larger clone just one base away, this may be a read error. This chain uses TRBV7-9 with TRBJ2-7; D may be TRBD1 (5 bases). There are 14 residues in the CDR3. The germline CDR1 and CDR2 sequences are SEHNR and FQNEAQ (reference sequence). Trimming took 4 bases from V and 2 from J, leaving 12 bases between them. The CDR3 is CASSSDSYPYEQYF. CDR3 DNA: TGTGCCAGCAGCTCCGACAGTTATCCCTACGAGCAGTACTTC.

The chain employs TRBV20-1 and TRBJ2-7, with TRBD1 as a possible D gene (6 bases). The CDR3 spans 14 residues. Germline-derived CDR1 and CDR2 are DFQATT and SNEGSKA (reference sequence). Between the trimmed V and J ends, which lost 3 bases and 0 bases, there was a span of 12 bases. This chain's CDR3 is CSASADRPSYEQYF. The CDR3 region has the DNA TGCAGTGCTAGCGCCGACAGGCCCTCCTACGAGCAGTACTTC.

This chain uses TRBV7-2 with TRBJ1-1; 9 bases match TRBD1. V was pared by 5 bases and J by 4 bases, with 11 bases of the junction left unmatched. CDR3 size: 16 residues. Germline lookup yields CDR1 SGHTA and CDR2 FQGNSA. The CDR3 DNA sequence: TGTGCCAGCAGCCTAGATGGGACAGGGAGGGCCACTGAAGCTTTCTTT. Its protein is CASSLDGTGRATEAFF.

There are a few counts of this clonotype. The chain recombines TRBV6-1 with TRBJ1-1; no definite D call. Per germline, CDR1 MNHNS and CDR2 SASEGT. The V end was cut by 6 bases, the J end by 1 base, with 15 bases between. The CDR3 has 15 amino acids. The CDR3 DNA sequence: TGTGCCAGCAGGGGGAGAGGCGACGGGAACACTGAAGCTTTCTTT. This sequence encodes CASRGRGDGNTEAFF.

CDR3: CASSLGTGSVMWYF. CDR3 DNA sequence: TGTGCCAGCAGCCTCGGGACAGGTAGTGTGATGTGGTATTTT. The V gene is TRBV5-6, the J gene TRBJ2-3; 8 nucleotides agree with TRBD1. This CDR3 region has 14 residues. V lost 4 bases to trimming and J lost 14 bases; unmatched junction nucleotides: 15. Germline V gene lookup returns CDR1 SGHDT and CDR2 YYEEEE.

The table lists this clonotype with a few counts. This may stem from a read error, because a much larger clone lies one nucleotide away. V usage is TRBV13 and J usage is TRBJ2-1, with D possibly TRBD1 on 5 matching bases. CDR3 size: 14 residues. Germline values: CDR1 PRHDT, CDR2 FYEKMQ (reference sequence). In DNA form, the CDR3 reads TGTGCCAACAGCTTGCGAGACAGATACAATGAGCAGTTCTTC. It codes for CANSLRDRYNEQFF.